This T cell receptor beta chain is from a study of cytomegalovirus exposure and HLA in healthy donors. Study-level information: The same platform was used for the 120 validation repertoires and the roughly 640 first-cohort repertoires, a later analysis reported.

Trimming took off 4 bases at V and 6 bases at J, with 13 bases between the two ends. The CDR3 is made up of 14 amino acids. Germline loops: CDR1 SGHDN, CDR2 FVKESK. General study results and limits: Both high specificity and high sensitivity reportedly marked the classifier's diagnosis of cytomegalovirus status. Usually a TCR sequence was rare, but some public TCRs were found in many donors.

The donors were members of the validation cohort comprising over a hundred subjects, separate from the roughly 650-subject first cohort. As for this clone: The antigen is unknown.

The table came from immunoSEQ multiplex PCR; TCRdb's copy has only in-frame clones and leaves some out. Here the sample spans 190,000 or so clones, 65% to 85% being singletons. The chain employs TRBV14 and TRBJ1-5; possible D gene TRBD1, 5 bases. The sequenced material came from PBMCs. The clonotype originates from a woman under 30 in good health and CMV-seropositive. CDR3 coding DNA: TGTGCCAGCAGCCCCGGGGGGGTTTCTCAGCCCCAGCATTTT. This encodes CASSPGGVSQPQHF.